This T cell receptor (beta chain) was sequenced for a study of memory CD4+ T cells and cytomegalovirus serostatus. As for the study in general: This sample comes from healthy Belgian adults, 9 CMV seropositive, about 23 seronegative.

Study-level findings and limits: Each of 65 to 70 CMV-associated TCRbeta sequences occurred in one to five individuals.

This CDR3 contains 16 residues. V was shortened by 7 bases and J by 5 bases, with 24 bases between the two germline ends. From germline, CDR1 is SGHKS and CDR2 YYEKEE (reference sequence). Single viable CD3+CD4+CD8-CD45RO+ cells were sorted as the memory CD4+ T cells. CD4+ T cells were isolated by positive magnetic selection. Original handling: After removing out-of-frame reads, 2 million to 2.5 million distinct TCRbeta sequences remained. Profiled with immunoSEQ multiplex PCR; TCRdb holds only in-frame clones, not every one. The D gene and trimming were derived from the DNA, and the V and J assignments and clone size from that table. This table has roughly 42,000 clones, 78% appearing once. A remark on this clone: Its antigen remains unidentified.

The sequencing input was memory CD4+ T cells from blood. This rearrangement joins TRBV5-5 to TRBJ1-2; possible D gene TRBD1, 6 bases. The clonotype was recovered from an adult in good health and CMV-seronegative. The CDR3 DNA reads TGTGCCAGCCGGCGGACAGACGATTATTTGGGTTATGGCTACACCTTC. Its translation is CASRRTDDYLGYGYTF.